Sequencing of this T cell receptor beta chain was carried out in a study of blood T cell repertoires in COVID-19. Study summary: The study drew acute and convalescent COVID-19 samples from the United States, Italy and Spain. Sample material is recorded as cDNA or gDNA derived from T cells, B-cell-depleted T cells, or PBMCs.

The germline V gene encodes CDR1 MNHEY and CDR2 SMNVEV (reference sequence). The CDR3 covers 16 residues. The V end lost 7 bases, the J end lost 0 bases, and 16 bases lay between the germline ends. Generated by immunoSEQ multiplex PCR, the TCRdb table keeps only in-frame clones and is missing some. The table lists a few hundred thousand clones, roughly 85% of them singletons. This clone was found once. V is TRBV27 and J is TRBJ2-1; a possible D gene is TRBD2 (5 bases). Source material: PBMCs or T cells enriched from blood (not recorded which). This clonotype was sampled from a woman between 50 and 59 years old who had recovered from COVID-19. The CDR3 sequence is CASILRAASSYNEQFF. CDR3 bases: TGTGCCAGCATCCTCCGAGCGGCTAGCTCCTACAATGAGCAGTTCTTC.